This T cell receptor (beta chain) was sequenced in a study of T-cell reconstitution after alpha-beta-depleted transplantation in children. Construction of the TCRbeta library involved unique molecular identifiers. One entry per CDR3 protein, called by TCRdb with MiXCR from the PCR reads. The data contain almost 500,000 distinct CDR3 sequences, under 15% of them singletons. This clonotype was observed a handful of times. The TCR originated in a human donor who donated a stem cell graft to a child with combined immunodeficiency. The specimen was PBMCs from the stem cell graft donor, collected from the stem cell graft.

Here the CDR3 DNA reads TGTGCCAGCAGTGTAAGTCTAGCGCGGCAGTTCTTC. It yields the protein CASSVSLARQFF. This chain connects TRBV12-3 or TRBV12-4 to TRBJ2-1; tentative D call: TRBD2 (6 bases). Deletions cut 5 bases from V and 12 bases from J, with 14 bases between. This CDR3 contains 12 residues.